This T cell receptor beta chain was obtained from a study of blood T cell repertoires in COVID-19 (dated by TCRdb to about 2020). Context from the whole study: Samples from collaborators originated in the United States, Italy and Spain and spanned both the acute and convalescent phases of COVID-19. The material from the prospective study consisted of cDNA or gDNA derived from T cells, B-cell-depleted T cells, or PBMCs. Subjects who had been exposed to COVID-19, were actively infected with it, or had recovered from it provided the deeply sampled blood TCRbeta repertoires that made up the dataset. The repertoires were released in a freely available public database intended as a resource for research on the immune response to SARS-CoV-2. Samples came from the ongoing ImmuneRACE study (first 160 participants) plus 1,254 subjects from 6 global collaborators. Nearly every sample came with metadata listing a de-identified subject ID, COVID-19 status, age in years and sex. Where available, HLA class I and class II types were taken from metadata supplied by the sample provider and were not determined by assay-based typing.

The immunoSEQ Assay, a bias-controlled multiplex PCR, was used to amplify TCRbeta CDR3 regions from genomic DNA. Per the original workflow: Within the assay, amplification of reference gene primers was used to estimate how many nucleated cells each sample contained. Sequence reads were collapsed and filtered to measure the absolute abundance of every unique TCRbeta CDR3 rearrangement. Productive Simpson clonality was computed per sample as the square root of Simpson's diversity index over productive rearrangements. As stored in TCRdb, this immuneACCESS dataset retains in-frame rearrangements with V and J assigned. A fraction of the clones does not appear; measured against another copy, unresolved V genes explain less than half of the discrepancy, and the remainder lacks a known reason. The V and J calls and the clone size are those of that table, but D and trimming were determined from the DNA. The sample table holds about 130,000 clones, of which about four fifths were seen once. Clones ranked in the top ten supply roughly 3% of the sample.

As concerns this clone: Its cognate antigen has yet to be identified. No much larger clone exists at a distance of one base, and base qualities are not known.

The investigation overall reported the following: How much clinical and demographic metadata was included differed by source and by participant, and the metadata was provided uncurated.

Whole blood was collected in K2EDTA tubes by collaborating institutions according to the institutions' own protocols. For TCRbeta analysis, collaborators shipped samples in one of three forms: frozen whole blood, isolated PBMCs, or DNA extracted from either of those sample types. This sequence originates from a woman older than 75 with acute or convalescent COVID-19. The sample was peripheral blood.

The encoded CDR3 is CASSLVPAGLTGELFF. The nucleotide sequence is given as TGTGCCAGCAGCTTAGTTCCAGCGGGGCTTACCGGGGAGCTGTTTTTT. The sequence joins TRBV7-2 to TRBJ2-2; 7 junctional bases match TRBD2. The germline V gene provides CDR1 SGHTA and CDR2 FQGNSA. From the cysteine up to the phenylalanine, the CDR3 has a length of 16 residues. Kept here is only the CDR3 DNA, which spans 48 bases and is read in frame from base 1. Trimming leaves V shorter by 1 base and J shorter by 5 bases, with the junction holding 7 bases beyond the gene matches. Beyond the CDR3, the reference TRBV7-2 and TRBJ2-2 genes provide the residues; the full variable domain reads: GAGVSQSPSNKVTEKGKDVELRCDPISGHTALYWYRQSLGQGLEFLIYFQGNSAPDKSGLPSDRFSAERTGGSVSTLTIQRTQQEDSAVYLCASSLVPAGLTGELFFGEGSRLTVL.